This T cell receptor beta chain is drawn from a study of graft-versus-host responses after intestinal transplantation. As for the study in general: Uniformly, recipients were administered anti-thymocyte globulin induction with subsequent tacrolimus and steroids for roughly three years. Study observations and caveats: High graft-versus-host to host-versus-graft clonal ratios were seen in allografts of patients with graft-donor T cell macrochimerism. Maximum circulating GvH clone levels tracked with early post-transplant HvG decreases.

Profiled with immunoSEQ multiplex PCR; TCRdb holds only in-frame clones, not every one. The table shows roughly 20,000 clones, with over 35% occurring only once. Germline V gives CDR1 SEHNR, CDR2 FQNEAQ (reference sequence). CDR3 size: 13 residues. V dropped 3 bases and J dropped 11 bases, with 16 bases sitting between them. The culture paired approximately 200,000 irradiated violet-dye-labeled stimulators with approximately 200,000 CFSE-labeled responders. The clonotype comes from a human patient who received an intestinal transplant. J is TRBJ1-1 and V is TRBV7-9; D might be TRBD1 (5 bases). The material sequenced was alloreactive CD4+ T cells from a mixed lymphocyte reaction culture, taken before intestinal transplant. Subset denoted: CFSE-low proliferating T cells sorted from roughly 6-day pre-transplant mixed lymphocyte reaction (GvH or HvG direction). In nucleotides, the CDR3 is TGTGCCAGCAGCTTTTCGGGTGGGGCGCGGGCTTTCTTT. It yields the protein CASSFSGGARAFF. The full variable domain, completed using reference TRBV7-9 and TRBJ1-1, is DTGVSQNPRHKITKRGQNVTFRCDPISEHNRLYWYRQTLGQGPEFLTYFQNEAQLEKSRLLSDRFSAERPKGSFSTLEIQRTEQGDSAMYLCASSFSGGARAFFGQGTRLTVV.